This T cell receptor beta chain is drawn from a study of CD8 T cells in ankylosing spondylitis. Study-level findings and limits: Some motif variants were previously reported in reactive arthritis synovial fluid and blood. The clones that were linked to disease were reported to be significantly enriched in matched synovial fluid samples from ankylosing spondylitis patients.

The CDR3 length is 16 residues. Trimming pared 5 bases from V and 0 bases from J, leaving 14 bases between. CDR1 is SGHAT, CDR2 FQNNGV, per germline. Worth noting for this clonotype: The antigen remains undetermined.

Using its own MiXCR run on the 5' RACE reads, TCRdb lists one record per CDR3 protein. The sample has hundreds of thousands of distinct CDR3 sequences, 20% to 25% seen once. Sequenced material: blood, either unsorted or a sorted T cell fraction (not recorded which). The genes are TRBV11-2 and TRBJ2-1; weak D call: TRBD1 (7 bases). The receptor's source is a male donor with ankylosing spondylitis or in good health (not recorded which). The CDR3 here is CASSLPGDSSYNEQFF. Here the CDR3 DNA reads TGTGCCAGCAGCCTCCCGGGGGACAGCTCCTACAATGAGCAGTTCTTC.